The rows below give T cell receptor beta chains drawn from one sample of a study of blood T cell repertoires in COVID-19. Method: immunoSEQ multiplex PCR; TCRdb's copy keeps in-frame clones and lacks some. The sample contains roughly 260,000 clones, about nine tenths of which appear only once. Sample: peripheral blood. These TCRs come from a woman aged 30 to 39 with COVID-19, enrolled during active disease. Each CDR3 is given with its conserved first and last residue. The D gene is left open where the match is weak. Clone size is shown for a subset of rows, as once, few, many or a class of expanded clone.

CDR3 protein: CASSPRGDPYEQYF
CDR3 DNA: TGTGCCAGCTCACCACGGGGGGACCCCTACGAGCAGTACTTC
V gene: TRBV18
J gene: TRBJ2-7
D gene: .
clone size: once

CDR3 protein: CASSPSPPGPSTDTQYF
CDR3 DNA: TGTGCCAGCTCACCCTCCCCCCCAGGTCCCTCCACAGATACGCAGTATTTT
V gene: TRBV18
J gene: TRBJ2-3
D gene: .
clone size: .

CDR3 protein: CASSQDRGRDEQYF
CDR3 DNA: TGTGCCAGCAGTCAGGACAGGGGGCGCGACGAGCAGTACTTC
V gene: TRBV2
J gene: TRBJ2-7
D gene: TRBD1
clone size: .

CDR3 protein: CSVEGEGSTEAFF
CDR3 DNA: TGCAGCGTTGAAGGGGAGGGAAGCACTGAAGCTTTCTTT
V gene: TRBV29-1
J gene: TRBJ1-1
D gene: .
clone size: .

CDR3 protein: CAISEVQGTKNIQYF
CDR3 DNA: TGTGCCATCAGTGAGGTACAGGGAACCAAAAACATTCAGTACTTC
V gene: TRBV10-3
J gene: TRBJ2-4
D gene: .
clone size: .

CDR3 protein: CASSHGVGPKNIQYF
CDR3 DNA: TGTGCCAGCAGCCACGGGGTAGGGCCCAAAAACATTCAGTACTTC
V gene: TRBV7-3
J gene: TRBJ2-4
D gene: .
clone size: .

CDR3 protein: CASSFYGVAEGYGYTF
CDR3 DNA: TGTGCCAGCAGCTTTTACGGGGTGGCAGAAGGCTATGGCTACACCTTC
V gene: TRBV7-9
J gene: TRBJ1-2
D gene: .
clone size: .

CDR3 protein: CASSPTGGRHEQYF
CDR3 DNA: TGTGCCAGCAGTCCTACAGGGGGGAGACACGAGCAGTACTTC
V gene: TRBV27
J gene: TRBJ2-7
D gene: TRBD1
clone size: .

CDR3 protein: CAWSGGGSSGRYNEQFF
CDR3 DNA: TGTGCCTGGAGTGGGGGGGGATCCAGCGGGAGGTACAATGAGCAGTTCTTC
V gene: TRBV30
J gene: TRBJ2-1
D gene: TRBD2
clone size: .

CDR3 protein: CASSPTSGKYEQYF
CDR3 DNA: TGTGCCAGCAGCCCGACTAGCGGGAAATACGAGCAGTACTTC
V gene: TRBV7-2
J gene: TRBJ2-7
D gene: TRBD2
clone size: .

CDR3 protein: CASSPGLAGPTPYEQYF
CDR3 DNA: TGTGCCAGCAGCCCGGGACTAGCGGGTCCCACTCCCTACGAGCAGTACTTC
V gene: TRBV7-9
J gene: TRBJ2-7
D gene: TRBD2
clone size: .

CDR3 protein: CSVGHSNQPQHF
CDR3 DNA: TGCAGCGTTGGACATAGCAATCAGCCCCAGCATTTT
V gene: TRBV29-1
J gene: TRBJ1-5
D gene: .
clone size: .

CDR3 protein: CAWAMDGGNEKLFF
CDR3 DNA: TGTGCCTGGGCCATGGACGGGGGGAATGAAAAACTGTTTTTT
V gene: TRBV30
J gene: TRBJ1-4
D gene: .
clone size: .

CDR3 protein: CASSFGLAGDTQYF
CDR3 DNA: TGTGCCAGCAGTTTTGGTCTAGCGGGAGATACGCAGTATTTT
V gene: TRBV27
J gene: TRBJ2-3
D gene: TRBD2
clone size: .

CDR3 protein: CASLGQFTGELFF
CDR3 DNA: TGTGCCAGCCTCGGACAATTCACCGGGGAGCTGTTTTTT
V gene: TRBV12-3/TRBV12-4
J gene: TRBJ2-2
D gene: .
clone size: .

CDR3 protein: CASSLSLGDTDTQYF
CDR3 DNA: TGTGCCAGCAGCTTATCGCTCGGAGACACAGATACGCAGTATTTT
V gene: TRBV7-3
J gene: TRBJ2-3
D gene: .
clone size: .

CDR3 protein: CASSEWLAPYEQYF
CDR3 DNA: TGTGCCAGCAGTGAATGGCTAGCGCCCTACGAGCAGTACTTC
V gene: TRBV2
J gene: TRBJ2-7
D gene: .
clone size: few

CDR3 protein: CASRRQGLSANTEAFF
CDR3 DNA: TGTGCCAGTAGGAGACAGGGGCTTTCGGCGAACACTGAAGCTTTCTTT
V gene: TRBV19
J gene: TRBJ1-1
D gene: TRBD1
clone size: .

CDR3 protein: CATSDQTGQGTNEQFF
CDR3 DNA: TGTGCCACCAGTGATCAAACGGGACAGGGGACGAATGAGCAGTTCTTC
V gene: TRBV24-1
J gene: TRBJ2-1
D gene: TRBD1
clone size: .

CDR3 protein: CAWSGTSGGNQETQYF
CDR3 DNA: TGTGCCTGGAGTGGGACTAGCGGAGGGAACCAAGAGACCCAGTACTTC
V gene: TRBV30
J gene: TRBJ2-5
D gene: TRBD2
clone size: .

CDR3 protein: CASSFDRGTTEAFF
CDR3 DNA: TGTGCCAGCAGCTTTGACAGGGGAACCACTGAAGCTTTCTTT
V gene: TRBV7-2
J gene: TRBJ1-1
D gene: TRBD1
clone size: .

CDR3 protein: CASSLLSGDTDTQYF
CDR3 DNA: TGTGCCAGCAGCCTCCTTAGCGGGGACACAGATACGCAGTATTTT
V gene: TRBV5-6
J gene: TRBJ2-3
D gene: TRBD2
clone size: .

CDR3 protein: CASSVEAGDHTDTQYF
CDR3 DNA: TGTGCCAGCAGCGTAGAAGCGGGAGACCACACAGATACGCAGTATTTT
V gene: TRBV9
J gene: TRBJ2-3
D gene: TRBD2
clone size: .

CDR3 protein: CASGAGDSGNTIYF
CDR3 DNA: TGTGCCAGCGGTGCAGGCGACTCTGGAAACACCATATATTTT
V gene: TRBV6-6
J gene: TRBJ1-3
D gene: .
clone size: .

CDR3 protein: CASSWGAQGRNEKLFF
CDR3 DNA: TGTGCCAGCAGCTGGGGGGCACAGGGGCGAAATGAAAAACTGTTTTTT
V gene: TRBV5-6
J gene: TRBJ1-4
D gene: TRBD1
clone size: .

CDR3 protein: CASSGTGVGNQPQHF
CDR3 DNA: TGTGCCAGCAGTGGGACAGGGGTGGGGAATCAGCCCCAGCATTTT
V gene: TRBV2
J gene: TRBJ1-5
D gene: TRBD1
clone size: .

CDR3 protein: CASSPLRGRSPLHF
CDR3 DNA: TGTGCCAGTAGTCCTCTCAGGGGGCGTTCACCCCTCCACTTT
V gene: TRBV19
J gene: TRBJ1-6
D gene: TRBD1
clone size: few

CDR3 protein: CASSGTGGTYGYTF
CDR3 DNA: TGTGCCAGCAGCGGAACAGGGGGCACCTATGGCTACACCTTC
V gene: TRBV7-3
J gene: TRBJ1-2
D gene: TRBD1
clone size: once

CDR3 protein: CASRSRDSGNQPQHF
CDR3 DNA: TGTGCCAGCAGGAGCCGGGACAGTGGGAATCAGCCCCAGCATTTT
V gene: TRBV2
J gene: TRBJ1-5
D gene: TRBD1
clone size: .

CDR3 protein: CASSNLDRGLGDTQYF
CDR3 DNA: TGTGCCAGCAGCAACCTGGACAGGGGGCTCGGAGATACGCAGTATTTT
V gene: TRBV7-6
J gene: TRBJ2-3
D gene: TRBD1
clone size: .

CDR3 protein: CASTQGDLTDTQYF
CDR3 DNA: TGCGCCAGCACACAGGGTGATTTGACAGATACGCAGTATTTT
V gene: TRBV23-1
J gene: TRBJ2-3
D gene: .
clone size: .

CDR3 protein: CASSFRLSYEQYF
CDR3 DNA: TGTGCCAGCAGTTTCAGGCTCTCCTACGAGCAGTACTTC
V gene: TRBV12-3/TRBV12-4
J gene: TRBJ2-7
D gene: .
clone size: .

CDR3 protein: CASSRASHEQYF
CDR3 DNA: TGTGCCAGCTCCCGGGCTAGCCATGAGCAGTACTTC
V gene: TRBV11-2
J gene: TRBJ2-7
D gene: .
clone size: .

CDR3 protein: CSVEQLSGNTIYF
CDR3 DNA: TGCAGCGTTGAACAGTTATCTGGAAACACCATATATTTT
V gene: TRBV29-1
J gene: TRBJ1-3
D gene: .
clone size: .